This T cell receptor beta chain was retrieved from a study of beta chain features in type 1 diabetes. Expressed TCRB transcripts got sequenced, as all isolated RNA was reverse transcribed. Profiled with immunoSEQ multiplex PCR; TCRdb holds only in-frame clones, not every one. Among around 310,000 clones listed, approximately 10% were seen once. CDR1 is KGHSH and CDR2 is LQKENI in the germline V gene. The CDR3 is made up of 13 amino acids. The V and J ends lost 2 bases and 10 bases respectively, with 12 bases between them. Details on this clone: Its antigen remains unknown.

The study's findings and limits: Sequencing of cDNA might inflate the share of cells that strongly express TCR.

This clonotype was sampled from a woman under 40 in good health. Sequenced material: naive CD4+ T cells from blood. The chain combines TRBV18 with TRBJ2-1; D is ambiguous. The CDR3 coding sequence is TGTGCCAGCTCACCAGTCCCGCAGGTAGAGCAGTTCTTC. As protein: CASSPVPQVEQFF. Full variable domain (missing parts from reference TRBV18 and TRBJ2-1): NAGVMQNPRHLVRRRGQEARLRCSPMKGHSHVYWYRQLPEEGLKFMVYLQKENIIDESGMPKERFSAEFPKEGPSILRIQQVVRGDSAAYFCASSPVPQVEQFFGPGTRLTVL.